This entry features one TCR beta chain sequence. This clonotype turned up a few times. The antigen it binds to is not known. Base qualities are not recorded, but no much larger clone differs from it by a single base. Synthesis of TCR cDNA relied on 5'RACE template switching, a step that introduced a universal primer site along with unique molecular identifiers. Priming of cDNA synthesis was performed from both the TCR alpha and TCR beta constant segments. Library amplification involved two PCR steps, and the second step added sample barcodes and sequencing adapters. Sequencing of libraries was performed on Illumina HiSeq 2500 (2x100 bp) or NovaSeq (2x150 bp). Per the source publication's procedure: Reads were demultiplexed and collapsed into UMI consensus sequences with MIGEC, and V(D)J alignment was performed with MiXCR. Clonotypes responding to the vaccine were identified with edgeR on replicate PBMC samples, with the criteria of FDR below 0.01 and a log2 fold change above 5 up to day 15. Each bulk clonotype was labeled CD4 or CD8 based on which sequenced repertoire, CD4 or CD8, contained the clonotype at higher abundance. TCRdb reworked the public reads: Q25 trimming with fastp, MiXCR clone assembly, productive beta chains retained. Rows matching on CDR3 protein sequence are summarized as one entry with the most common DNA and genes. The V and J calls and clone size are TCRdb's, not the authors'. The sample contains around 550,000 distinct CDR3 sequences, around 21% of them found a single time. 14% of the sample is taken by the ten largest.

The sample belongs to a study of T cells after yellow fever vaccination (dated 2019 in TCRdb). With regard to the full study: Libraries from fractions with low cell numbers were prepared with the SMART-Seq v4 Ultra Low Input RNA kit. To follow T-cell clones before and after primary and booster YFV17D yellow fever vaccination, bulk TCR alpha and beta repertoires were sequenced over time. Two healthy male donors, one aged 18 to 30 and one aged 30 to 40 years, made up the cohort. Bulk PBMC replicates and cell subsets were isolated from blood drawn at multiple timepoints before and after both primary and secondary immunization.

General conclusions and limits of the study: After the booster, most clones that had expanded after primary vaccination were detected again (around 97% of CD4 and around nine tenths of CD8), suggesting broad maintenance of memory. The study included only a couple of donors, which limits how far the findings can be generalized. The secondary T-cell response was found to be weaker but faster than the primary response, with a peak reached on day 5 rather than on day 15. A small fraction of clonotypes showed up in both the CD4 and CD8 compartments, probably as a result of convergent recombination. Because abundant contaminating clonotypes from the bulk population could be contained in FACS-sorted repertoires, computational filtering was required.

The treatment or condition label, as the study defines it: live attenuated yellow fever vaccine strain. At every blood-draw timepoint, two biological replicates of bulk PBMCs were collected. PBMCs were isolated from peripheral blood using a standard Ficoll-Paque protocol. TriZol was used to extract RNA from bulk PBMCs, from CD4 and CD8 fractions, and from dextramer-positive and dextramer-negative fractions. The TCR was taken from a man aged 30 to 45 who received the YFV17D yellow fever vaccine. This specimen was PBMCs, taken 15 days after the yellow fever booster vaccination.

The CDR3 reads CASSYSVEQYF. The DNA is as follows: TGTGCCAGCAGTTACAGCGTCGAGCAGTACTTC. The chain is assembled from TRBV6-2 or TRBV6-3 and TRBJ2-7, with no confident D gene call. From its cysteine to its phenylalanine, the CDR3 spans 11 amino acids. The sequence is cut down to CDR3 DNA, 33 bases in frame from base 1. From a lookup of the germline V gene, CDR1 and CDR2 are MNHEY and SVGEGT. The V and J ends are trimmed by 2 bases and 6 bases, leaving 5 bases between them.